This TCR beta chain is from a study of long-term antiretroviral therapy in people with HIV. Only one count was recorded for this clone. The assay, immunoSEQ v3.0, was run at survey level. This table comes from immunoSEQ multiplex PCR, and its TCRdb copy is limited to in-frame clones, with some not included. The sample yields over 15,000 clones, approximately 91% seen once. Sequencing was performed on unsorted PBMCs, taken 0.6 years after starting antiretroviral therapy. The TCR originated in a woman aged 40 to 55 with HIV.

CDR3 nucleotides: TGTGCCAGCAGCCCGGGACAGGGGGCGGGGCAGCCCCAGCATTTT. As protein: CASSPGQGAGQPQHF. The J gene is TRBJ1-5, the V gene TRBV7-2; 12 bases line up with TRBD1. Unmatched junction bases numbered 6, after V lost 5 bases and J lost 7 bases. Germline V gene data show CDR1 as SGHTA and CDR2 as FQGNSA. This CDR3 contains 15 residues.